The 6 T cell receptor beta chains below come from one sample, sequenced in a study of cytomegalovirus exposure and HLA in healthy donors. Primers: 60 Vbeta forward and 13 Jbeta reverse. Clones were read by immunoSEQ multiplex PCR, and TCRdb kept only the in-frame ones, dropping some. The sample consists of over 80,000 clones, around 79% of them appearing once. Sequencing was done on a sample of PBMCs. The receptor set was obtained from a female donor in good health and CMV-seronegative.

In its sample, this clone was seen once. The rearrangement uses TRBV9 and TRBJ2-1, with D possibly being TRBD1 (5 bases). From germline, CDR1 is SGDLS and CDR2 YYNGEE. Trimming left V 0 bases short and J 0 bases short, with 10 bases between. The CDR3 has 16 amino acids. The CDR3: CASSVATQGSYNEQFF. CDR3 nucleotides: TGTGCCAGCAGCGTAGCTACGCAGGGCTCCTACAATGAGCAGTTCTTC.

V usage is TRBV27 and J usage is TRBJ1-4; 7 bases are shared with TRBD1. Germline assignment: CDR1 MNHEY and CDR2 SMNVEV (reference sequence). V lost 6 bases, J lost 4 bases, and 8 bases stayed unmatched. The CDR3 is 15 residues long. The CDR3 sequence: CASRGLGQSNEKLFF. CDR3 DNA sequence: TGTGCCAGCAGAGGACTGGGACAGAGTAATGAAAAACTGTTTTTT.

The J gene is TRBJ1-2, the V gene TRBV29-1; D perhaps matches TRBD1 (6 bases). The CDR3 is 15 amino acids. V shed 4 bases and J shed 0 bases, with 15 bases lying between them. Germline V gives CDR1 SQVTM, CDR2 ANQGSEA. The chain's CDR3 is CSVGGGGLSNYGYTF. For the CDR3, the DNA is TGCAGCGTTGGAGGCGGGGGGCTTTCTAACTATGGCTACACCTTC.

The rearrangement links TRBV25-1 to TRBJ2-3, with TRBD2 as a possible D gene (6 bases). Trimming cost V 4 bases and J 2 bases, with 13 bases left between them. The germline gives CDR1 MGHDK, CDR2 SYGVNS. The CDR3 contains 15 residues. The CDR3 DNA sequence: TGTGCCAGCAGTGGCACTAGCCTTCCCACAGATACGCAGTATTTT. Protein: CASSGTSLPTDTQYF.

This sequence joins TRBV7-9 and TRBJ2-7; D remains ambiguous. The CDR3 consists of 12 residues. V lost 5 bases to trimming and J lost 1 base, with 6 bases between them. Germline-derived CDR1 and CDR2 are SEHNR and FQNEAQ (reference sequence). The CDR3 reads CASSPVSYEQYF. The CDR3 bases are TGTGCCAGCAGCCCTGTGTCCTACGAGCAGTACTTC.

The count of this clone is one. V and J are TRBV7-2 and TRBJ1-4, with D unresolved. Between the trimmed V and J ends, which lost 3 bases and 7 bases, there was a span of 12 bases. The CDR3 totals 14 residues. Germline V gene data show CDR1 as SGHTA and CDR2 as FQGNSA. CDR3 sequence: CASSLGSGPEKLFF. The CDR3 bases are TGTGCCAGCAGCTTGGGCAGTGGGCCTGAAAAACTGTTTTTT.